This TCR beta chain was documented in a study of cytomegalovirus exposure and HLA in healthy donors (dated by TCRdb to 2017 to 2019). Context from the whole study: An earlier analysis of roughly 500 of the donors reported approximately 280 Gb of sequence data and around 110 million unique TCR beta sequences obtained from about 179 million T cells. The study was designed to test whether signatures of past pathogen exposure could be identified by cataloging public T cell receptors. Every repertoire in the discovery cohort had been generated on one and the same sequencing platform. A later genetic analysis used genome-wide SNP genotypes for about 55% of the 666 donors, treating that subset as a discovery cohort. Both class I and class II loci were covered by HLA typing, at four-digit resolution. The later analysis used no new phenotypic data to find candidate immune exposures, relying instead on TCR beta sequences and their occurrence across donors. Along with the roughly 700-subject first cohort, a separate validation cohort of around 120 different subjects was used. To predict cytomegalovirus infection status, the study brought together high-throughput TCR immunosequencing, statistical association of individual TCRs with disease status, and machine learning. The study used immunosequencing to profile the T cell repertoires of 666 subjects and linked those repertoires to cytomegalovirus serostatus. To study patterns of TCR occurrence, a later analysis re-analyzed previously published TCR beta repertoires from just over 650 donors and added high-resolution HLA genotyping. Typing coverage differed by locus: A, B, C, DRB1 and DQB1 were typed in roughly 620-630 donors, DQA1 in 522, DPA1 in nearly 610, and DPB1 in 450 to 480. To decide whether each TCR beta V gene segment behaved as functional or pseudogenic, an earlier analysis of several hundred of the donors relied on high-throughput TCR beta sequencing. Alongside the repertoire data, information on donor age, sex, ethnicity and CMV serostatus was compiled. Among several hundred genotyped donors of the cohort, an average of approximately 240,000 unique TCR beta nucleotide sequences was sequenced per donor, of which approximately 18% were non-productive. Among the approximately 400 genotyped donors, around 81% belonged to the genetic ancestry cluster associated with self-reported Caucasian donors. An early release that covered some 640 HLA-typed donors contained approximately 300 gigabases of sequencing data and roughly 84 million unique TCR sequences. Roughly 5 DR-DQ haplotypes were handled as single units for association and clustering, since linkage in the cohort was strong.

The method was the immunoSEQ multiplex PCR assay. For the multiplex PCR, a mixture combining 60 forward primers for TCR Vbeta segments and 13 reverse primers for TCR Jbeta segments was used. The CDR3 region of rearranged TCR beta genes was amplified from genomic DNA with a multiplex PCR assay. Amplified TCR beta libraries were sequenced as 87-base-pair reads on the Illumina HiSeq System. Turning to the authors' computational methods: Across the 670 or so repertoires, a later analysis counted about 81 million unique TCR beta chains, about 10 million of which were shared by at least two donors. Raw reads were error-corrected and collapsed into unique sequences with a nearest-neighbor algorithm that merged closely related sequences to remove PCR and sequencing errors. To assign V, D and J gene segments, CDR3 sequences were aligned to IMGT reference sequences. For a sequence to be retained, a match of at least six nucleotides was required to both a V gene segment and a J gene segment. A rearrangement was called productive if the CDR3 had no stop codons and remained in frame with V and J, and every other rearrangement was called non-productive. Following IMGT convention, CDR3 was defined as the stretch from the second conserved V-encoded cysteine up to the conserved J-encoded phenylalanine. The earlier analysis of roughly 590 of the donors excluded sequences that lacked an unambiguous match to a single V gene segment. An earlier analysis of several hundred of the donors classified V segments as functional when productive rearrangements were above 56.7% and as segregating when the standard deviation between donors was above 5%. A statistical classification framework was built to diagnose cytomegalovirus status from the catalog of TCR beta chain sequences. A later analysis assigned V and J genes by comparing TCR nucleotide sequences with IMGT/GENE-DB human TR gene sequences. The TCRdist pipeline was used in a later analysis to assign CDR3 sequences and most-parsimonious VDJ recombination scenarios. A later analysis defined each TCR beta chain by its CDR3 amino acid sequence plus V-gene family, and excluded reads lacking a unique V-gene family. As a way to deal with suspected cross-contamination and a sequencing artifact, a later analysis dropped 640 or so nucleotide sequences that were highly shared and had low generation probability. In a later analysis, a clonal expansion index for each public chain was calculated from normalized within-repertoire ranks of inferred template counts. In a later analysis, generation probabilities were computed using a VDJ recombination model fitted to out-of-frame rearrangements, and the results were checked against IGoR. A later analysis scored TCR-TCR, TCR-HLA and TCR-CMV co-occurrence with hypergeometric tests, applying a repertoire-size bias correction to TCR pairs. In a later analysis, false discovery rates were estimated by permuting HLA or CMV assignments 20 times. In a later analysis, co-occurring TCRs were grouped with DBSCAN, and TCRdist sequence similarity was added when clustering was performed within HLA-allele-positive subsets. Repertoires with fewer than 30,000 or more than 120,000 public chains were left out of co-occurrence clustering, as were about 5 repertoires with anomalous nucleotide sharing. This is the immuneACCESS table as TCRdb keeps it, with only in-frame sequences that have V and J called. A part of the clones is gone; compared with another copy, unresolved V genes explain less than half, and the rest is unexplained. The V and J calls and the clone size are those of that table, but D and trimming were determined from the DNA. For this sample there are about 52,000 clones; around 70% appear just once. The top ten clones comprise 2.5% to 3% of the sample.

In total, about 650 healthy bone marrow donors made up the cohort. All cohort members were sampled while nominally healthy, although unrecorded immune exposures were likely present. The donor tested CMV seronegative and was one of the 352 seronegative cohort members. A peripheral blood sample was collected from each donor, and TCR beta sequencing was performed on peripheral blood mononuclear cells. The Qiagen DNeasy Blood Extraction Kit was used to extract genomic DNA from the blood cell samples. As concerns this clone: Its antigen target is currently unknown. The sample holds no much larger clone one base away, and base qualities are not on file.

V is pruned by 5 bases and J by 4 bases, leaving 8 bases of the junction without a gene match. The CDR3 spans 15 residues, from the cysteine through the phenylalanine. Only CDR3 DNA remains: 45 bases, in frame from the first base. CDR1 and CDR2, looked up from the germline V gene (reference sequence), are GTSNPN and SVGIG. Beyond this particular receptor, the publication reports: In a later genetic analysis, a missense DCLRE1C variant was associated with V-gene and J-gene trimming of TCR beta chains, and the association was replicated in an independent cohort. When HLA alleles, especially DR and DQ, strongly co-occurred, TCR associations were difficult to assign to individual alleles. A cluster of highly shared sequence variants was judged likely to be a technical artifact of the sequencing pipeline. Correlated functional status among segregating V segments might be attributable to linkage disequilibrium, but an unknown experimental factor could not be ruled out. In a later analysis, several top co-occurrence clusters were reported to appear linked to parvovirus B19, influenza, CMV and Epstein-Barr virus. Roughly uniform sequencing depth across donors was assumed in presence/absence analyses, although this assumption may not hold. The 87-base-pair reads could not distinguish some IMGT-functional V segments, including TRBV6-2 and TRBV6-3, so those segments were excluded. Compared with the roughly 700-donor mean, donors in an Asian-associated ancestry cluster had fewer N-insertions in productive TCRs, according to a later genetic analysis. It was suggested by the authors that the approach could potentially be generalized to other disease states and immunological phenotypes. In vitro tests confirmed that a few of the cytomegalovirus-associated TCR beta chains recognize cytomegalovirus antigens. Immune exposure information for the cohort was limited to CMV serostatus. A further reported finding was that TCR beta sequences accurately predicted the HLA-A and HLA-B alleles for most subjects in the first cohort. At a false discovery rate of 0.05, a later analysis linked around 17,000 TCR beta sequences to specific HLA alleles. According to a later analysis, TCR association rates differed among HLA loci, with DRB1 alleles showing the most associated TCRs and HLA-C alleles showing the fewest. In both the original and validation cohorts, the classifier was reported to diagnose cytomegalovirus status with high specificity and sensitivity. In this cohort, only TCR beta chains were sequenced, and detectable features were limited by the absence of alpha or paired-chain data. A later analysis found that HLA-associated TCR beta chains were more clonally expanded and had lower generation probabilities than equally common non-associated chains. The study gave a list of more than 150 TCR beta chains associated with cytomegalovirus. Because HLA typing was missing for some donors at each locus, association tests included only the typed subset. An earlier analysis of approximately 570 of the donors showed that most TCR beta V segments appeared in productive rearrangements either about 87% or about 30% of the time, which broadly matched IMGT annotations. Roughly 17 rarely observed V segments, including chromosome 9 orphons, were excluded from the earlier analysis of about 600 of the donors because counts were too low. While some public TCRs were present in many individuals, most TCR sequences turned up only very rarely across donors. A later analysis found that most CMV-associated TCR beta chains appeared HLA-restricted, with HLA associations seemingly driven largely by CMV exposure.

In this chain, TRBV30 is recombined with TRBJ1-6; TRBD1 lines up with 7 middle nucleotides. The receptor comes from a young man in good health and CMV-seronegative. Sample: PBMCs. The nucleotide sequence is TGTGCCTGGGCCGGTCGGGACAGATATAATTCACCCCTCCACTTT. Its translation is CAWAGRDRYNSPLHF.